The 11 T cell receptor beta chains listed next were all sequenced from one sample in a study of T cells after yellow fever vaccination. TCRdb fed the 5' RACE reads into MiXCR, producing one record per CDR3 protein. This table holds roughly 300,000 distinct CDR3 sequences, approximately 7% found once. This material consisted of PBMCs, taken about 41 days after the first yellow fever vaccination. The receptors come from a man in his late teens or twenties who received the YFV17D yellow fever vaccine.

The J gene is TRBJ2-3, the V gene TRBV12-3 or TRBV12-4, with 12 positions matching TRBD2. V shed 5 bases and J 1 base; nucleotides not matched to a gene: 4. This CDR3 is 16 amino acids long. CDR3 nucleotides: TGTGCCAGCAGTATCCGACTAGCGGGGGGCACAGATACGCAGTATTTT. Residues: CASSIRLAGGTDTQYF.

The chain carries TRBV5-1 and TRBJ2-2; 7 bases match TRBD1. Germline lookup yields CDR1 SGHRS and CDR2 YFSETQ. The CDR3 length is 16 residues. V lost 6 bases to trimming and J lost 0 bases; unmatched junction nucleotides: 8. The CDR3 DNA sequence: TGCGCCAGCACGAGATCCGGGACAGCGAACACCGGGGAGCTGTTTTTT. Translation: CASTRSGTANTGELFF.

This clonotype was observed many times. V and J are TRBV18 and TRBJ1-5, with a tentative D call TRBD1 (6 bases). This CDR3 spans 13 amino acids. CDR1 KGHSH and CDR2 LQKENI come from the germline V gene. V shed 3 bases and J shed 5 bases, with 8 bases lying between them. The chain's CDR3 is CASSPGADQPQHF. In nucleotides, the CDR3 is TGTGCCAGCTCACCGGGGGCTGATCAGCCCCAGCATTTT.

This clonotype was counted many times. The V gene is TRBV7-8, the J gene TRBJ1-2, with D possibly matching TRBD1 (5 bases). The V end was cut by 4 bases, the J end by 1 base, with 16 bases between. Germline loops: CDR1 SGHVS, CDR2 FQNEAQ. This CDR3 comprises 16 residues. As DNA, the CDR3 is TGTGCCAGCAGCTCCCCCCGGGACTGGGTTAACTATGGCTACACCTTC. Translation gives CASSSPRDWVNYGYTF. Together with reference TRBV7-8 and TRBJ1-2, the CDR3 gives the full variable domain: GAGVSQSPRYKVAKRGQDVALRCDPISGHVSLFWYQQALGQGPEFLTYFQNEAQLDKSGLPSDRFFAERPEGSVSTLKIQRTQQEDSAVYLCASSSPRDWVNYGYTFGSGTRLTVV.

This clonotype was picked up many times. This chain joins TRBV7-9 and TRBJ1-6, with TRBD1 as a possible D gene (5 bases). V was clipped by 3 bases and J by 10 bases, with 7 bases between them. The CDR3 covers 12 residues. Germline V gene data show CDR1 as SEHNR and CDR2 as FQNEAQ (reference sequence). CDR3 sequence (DNA): TGTGCCAGCAGCTTTGGGGACTCACCCCTCCACTTT. Its protein product is CASSFGDSPLHF.

In this sample, this clonotype turned up a few times. The chain couples TRBV20-1 to TRBJ2-5; D is unclear. The CDR3 length is 10 residues. Between the trimmed V and J ends, which lost 5 bases and 5 bases, there was a span of 6 bases. Germline V gene lookup returns CDR1 DFQATT and CDR2 SNEGSKA (reference sequence). The CDR3 DNA reads as TGCAGTGCTGCCGCCGAGACCCAGTACTTC. It codes for CSAAAETQYF.

This clonotype showed up just a few times. The chain links TRBV20-1 to TRBJ2-2; D may be TRBD1 or TRBD2 (5 bases each). The V gene's germline CDR1 is DFQATT and CDR2 SNEGSKA (reference sequence). Trimming took off 6 bases at V and 4 bases at J, with 9 bases between the two ends. This CDR3 has 12 residues. In DNA, the CDR3 is TGCAGTGCGGCAGGGACCACCGGGGAGCTGTTTTTT. Its translation: CSAAGTTGELFF.

In this sample, this clonotype turned up many times. The gene calls are TRBV11-2 and TRBJ1-5; D call uncertain. Germline CDR1 SGHAT, CDR2 FQNNGV. The V gene lost 5 bases and the J gene lost 1 base, with 21 bases spanning the gap. The CDR3 is 18 amino acids. In DNA, the CDR3 is TGTGCCAGCAGCCGCCCATGGCGGTCGCCCAAGAGCAATCAGCCCCAGCATTTT. Protein sequence: CASSRPWRSPKSNQPQHF.

This clonotype was found many times. V and J are TRBV6-1 and TRBJ2-7, with D possibly TRBD1 on 6 matching bases. The CDR3 length is 13 residues. V lost 5 bases, J lost 3 bases, and 11 bases lay in between. The germline V gene encodes CDR1 MNHNS and CDR2 SASEGT. Written as DNA, the CDR3 is TGTGCCAGCAGTCTCGGACAGAACTACGAGCAGTACGTC. Amino acid sequence: CASSLGQNYEQYV.

J is TRBJ2-2 and V is TRBV7-2, with D perhaps given as TRBD1 or TRBD2 (5 bases each). Looked up from germline, CDR1 is SGHTA and CDR2 is FQGNSA. Trimming took off 3 bases at V and 5 bases at J, with 13 bases between the two ends. The CDR3 runs 15 residues. Here the CDR3 DNA reads TGTGCCAGCAGCTTGGGGAGCTGGGGGACCGGGGAGCTGTTTTTT. Amino acids: CASSLGSWGTGELFF.

The J gene is TRBJ1-2, the V gene TRBV4-3, with TRBD1 matching over 8 bases. The CDR3 extends over 15 amino acids. CDR1 and CDR2 from the germline V gene are LGHNA and YSLEER. The junction had 8 bases not matched to a gene; V was cut back by 4 bases and J by 4 bases. In nucleotides, the CDR3 is TGCGCCAGCAGCCCCCACAGGGGGGGTGGCTATGGCTACACCTTC. Translated: CASSPHRGGGYGYTF.